This is a list of T cell receptor beta chains from one sample in a study of T cell changes during pregnancy in multiple sclerosis. TCRdb's table, derived via immunoSEQ multiplex PCR, lists solely in-frame clones and lacks some. The sample holds tens of thousands of clones; 93% are singletons and the top ten take about 2%. Sequences were derived from peripheral blood, sampled in the second trimester of pregnancy. All receptors come from a female donor with multiple sclerosis, enrolled in a pregnancy study. Both conserved end residues are part of each CDR3. The order of the fields is clone size, J gene, CDR3 length, D gene, V gene, CDR3 protein, CDR3 DNA. D genes are given only for firm matches. Some rows mark clone size as missing; the rest say once, few, many or name a class of expanded clone.

. | TRBJ2-7 | 12 | . | TRBV7-9 | CASSFQGYEQYF | TGTGCCAGCAGCTTCCAGGGCTACGAGCAGTACTTC
. | TRBJ1-1 | 13 | . | TRBV13 | CASSLAQNTEAFF | TGTGCCAGCAGCTTGGCCCAGAACACTGAAGCTTTCTTT
. | TRBJ2-1 | 15 | . | TRBV11-2 | CASSLVGGGYNEQFF | TGTGCCAGCAGCTTAGTGGGTGGGGGGTACAATGAGCAGTTCTTC
few | TRBJ2-2 | 13 | . | TRBV15 | CATSRDETGELFF | TGTGCCACCAGCAGAGATGAGACCGGGGAGCTGTTTTTT
. | TRBJ2-2 | 16 | TRBD2 | TRBV7-2 | CASSMGLAGGTGELFF | TGTGCCAGCAGCATGGGACTAGCGGGAGGAACCGGGGAGCTGTTTTTT
. | TRBJ1-2 | 16 | TRBD1 | TRBV5-1 | CASSGGAGGPPYGYTF | TGCGCCAGCAGCGGGGGGGCAGGGGGCCCTCCCTATGGCTACACCTTC
few | TRBJ2-7 | 10 | . | TRBV2 | CASSAGKQYF | TGTGCCAGCAGTGCAGGGAAGCAGTACTTC
. | TRBJ1-1 | 15 | . | TRBV7-8 | CASSWRWDMNTEAFF | TGTGCCAGCAGCTGGCGCTGGGACATGAACACTGAAGCTTTCTTT
. | TRBJ2-1 | 19 | TRBD2 | TRBV14 | CASSQDGLAGGTPRNEQFF | TGTGCCAGCAGCCAAGACGGACTAGCGGGAGGCACACCTCGGAATGAGCAGTTCTTC
few | TRBJ2-2 | 14 | . | TRBV6-5 | CASKPRRNTGELFF | TGTGCCAGCAAACCTAGGAGGAACACCGGGGAGCTGTTTTTT
few | TRBJ2-5 | 15 | TRBD1 | TRBV27 | CASSARQGAWETQYF | TGTGCCAGCAGTGCGCGACAGGGGGCCTGGGAGACCCAGTACTTC
. | TRBJ1-5 | 15 | . | TRBV7-2 | CASSLTGYGNQPQHF | TGTGCCAGCAGCTTAACCGGGTATGGCAATCAGCCCCAGCATTTT
. | TRBJ2-6 | 18 | TRBD1 | TRBV5-4 | CASSLRTGKRSGANVLTF | TGTGCCAGCAGCCTAAGGACAGGGAAGAGGTCTGGGGCCAACGTCCTGACTTTC
. | TRBJ2-1 | 13 | . | TRBV19 | CASSLPPYNEQFF | TGTGCCAGTAGTCTCCCCCCCTACAATGAGCAGTTCTTC
few | TRBJ1-1 | 13 | . | TRBV30 | CAWTQGYNTEAFF | TGTGCCTGGACACAGGGTTACAACACTGAAGCTTTCTTT
. | TRBJ2-1 | 13 | . | TRBV7-7 | CASSLSLLGEQFF | TGTGCTAGCAGCTTATCCTTGCTTGGCGAGCAGTTCTTC
. | TRBJ2-5 | 15 | TRBD2 | TRBV4-3 | CASSQDLAGWQTQYF | TGCGCCAGCAGCCAAGATCTAGCGGGATGGCAGACCCAGTACTTC
few | TRBJ2-7 | 15 | TRBD1 | TRBV5-6 | CASSMTGLGTYEQYF | TGTGCCAGCAGCATGACAGGGTTGGGAACCTACGAGCAGTACTTC
. | TRBJ1-2 | 15 | TRBD1 | TRBV5-4 | CASSPPGQGYYGYTF | TGTGCCAGCAGCCCGCCGGGACAGGGATACTATGGCTACACCTTC
. | TRBJ1-2 | 13 | . | TRBV30 | CAWSVMARSGYTF | TGTGCCTGGAGTGTAATGGCGCGGAGTGGCTACACCTTC
. | TRBJ1-1 | 14 | TRBD1 | TRBV13 | CASRLQGANTEAFF | TGTGCCAGCCGACTGCAGGGGGCGAACACTGAAGCTTTCTTT
once | TRBJ2-7 | 14 | . | TRBV19 | CASSIAGGSDEQYF | TGTGCCAGTAGTATAGCTGGAGGGTCCGACGAGCAGTACTTC
. | TRBJ1-5 | 14 | . | TRBV28 | CASSQVVGNQPQHF | TGTGCCAGCAGTCAGGTTGTTGGCAATCAGCCCCAGCATTTT
once | TRBJ2-6 | 16 | TRBD1 | TRBV5-1 | CASSWPTGSGANVLTF | TGCGCCAGCAGCTGGCCGACAGGGTCTGGGGCCAACGTCCTGACTTTC
. | TRBJ2-5 | 16 | TRBD2 | TRBV27 | CASSPRTSGRGETQYF | TGTGCCAGCAGCCCCCGGACTAGCGGGAGAGGGGAGACCCAGTACTTC
. | TRBJ1-1 | 14 | . | TRBV4-2 | CASSQVARDTEAFF | TGTGCCAGCAGCCAAGTCGCCAGGGACACTGAAGCTTTCTTT
. | TRBJ1-5 | 16 | . | TRBV7-2 | CASSLWGSGGNQPQHF | TGTGCCAGCAGCTTATGGGGCAGTGGAGGCAATCAGCCCCAGCATTTT
. | TRBJ2-3 | 15 | TRBD2 | TRBV30 | CAWSVGRAVGDTQYF | TGTGCCTGGAGTGTCGGGAGGGCCGTCGGAGATACGCAGTATTTT
. | TRBJ2-1 | 17 | TRBD2 | TRBV11-3 | CASSPHSGRWSYNEQFF | TGTGCCAGCAGCCCCCATAGCGGGAGGTGGTCCTACAATGAGCAGTTCTTC
. | TRBJ2-1 | 17 | TRBD2 | TRBV19 | CASSIRHSGTNYNEQFF | TGTGCCAGTAGTATAAGGCATAGCGGGACCAATTACAATGAGCAGTTCTTC
. | TRBJ1-1 | 15 | TRBD1 | TRBV9 | CASSARDRLNTEAFF | TGTGCCAGCAGCGCCCGGGACAGACTGAACACTGAAGCTTTCTTT
. | TRBJ2-7 | 14 | . | TRBV28 | CASSFSLGGYEQYF | TGTGCCAGCAGTTTTAGTCTAGGAGGATACGAGCAGTACTTC